The rows below give T cell receptor beta chains drawn from one sample of a study of beta chain features in type 1 diabetes. Sequencing used immunoSEQ multiplex PCR; TCRdb keeps in-frame clones, though not all of them. Of more than 130,000 clones in the sample, around 7% were seen once. The sequenced sample was central memory CD4+ T cells from blood. These receptors were taken from a woman between 25 and 40 years old in good health. The conserved cysteine and the conserved F or W are not part of the CDR3 here. D genes are given only for firm matches.

>TRBV7-3|TRBD2|TRBJ2-1
ASSALAEYNEQF
>TRBV10-3|.|TRBJ2-3
AISESSAGRADTQY
>TRBV4-3|.|TRBJ2-1
ASSQVSGGPGYNEQF
>TRBV7-2|.|TRBJ2-3
ASSFAGSWDTQY
>TRBV11-3|TRBD2|TRBJ2-1
ASSSTGTSGYNEQF
>TRBV19|.|TRBJ2-3
ASSISSGDTQY
>TRBV11-3|TRBD2|TRBJ2-1
ASSLGASGNNEQF
>TRBV20-1|.|.
SASPRYEQY
>TRBV5-1|TRBD2|TRBJ2-5
ASSLEASGIRQETQY
>TRBV7-2|.|TRBJ2-7
ASRLDFRGNEQY
>TRBV7-2|TRBD1|TRBJ2-5
ASSQDRGETQY
>TRBV2|.|TRBJ2-6
ARGLGGANVLT
>TRBV5-6|.|TRBJ2-1
ASSQGGPYNEQF
>TRBV7-9|.|TRBJ2-7
ASSFDGRATEQY
>TRBV5-1|.|TRBJ2-1
ASSLEDSSYNEQF
>TRBV5-4|.|TRBJ2-3
ASSSLTDTQY
>TRBV5-4|.|TRBJ2-5
ASSFNGGGETQY
>TRBV4-2|.|TRBJ1-2
ASSPPTGVGAYGYT
>TRBV4-2|TRBD1|TRBJ1-2
ASSQETGPTNYGYT
>TRBV7-9|TRBD1|TRBJ2-7
ASTGQGVYEQY
>TRBV7-3|TRBD1|TRBJ1-2
ASSPGTDYGYT
>TRBV7-8|.|TRBJ2-6
ASSLLGVRNGANVLT
>TRBV6-6|TRBD2|TRBJ2-5
ASREGGQETQY
>TRBV28|TRBD2|TRBJ2-1
ASSGRREGRWNEQF
>TRBV19|TRBD2|TRBJ2-1
ASSLSGSSYNEQF
>TRBV30|.|TRBJ2-1
AWIPGSNEQF
>TRBV28|TRBD1|TRBJ2-7
ASSLLGGQGTYEQY
>TRBV7-2|TRBD2|TRBJ2-1
ASSLTGTSGYNEQF
>TRBV18|.|TRBJ1-1
ASSPRGSDTEAF
>TRBV9|TRBD1|TRBJ2-5
ASSVAPGTAQETQY
>TRBV28|.|TRBJ1-1
ASGMDYTEAF
>TRBV7-8|.|TRBJ2-1
ASSPNGGSNEQF
>TRBV7-3|.|TRBJ2-7
ASSGPSLRETSSYEQY
>TRBV19|TRBD1|TRBJ1-1
ASSEDRGRTEAF
>TRBV15|.|TRBJ2-1
ATSGRGASLDYNEQF
>TRBV7-2|TRBD1|TRBJ1-2
ASSPGQGWSGYT
>TRBV7-6|TRBD1|TRBJ2-2
ASSLGQGATGELF
>TRBV5-1|.|TRBJ2-1
ASSLVIDNEQF
>TRBV25-1|TRBD2|TRBJ2-2
ASSGRRGRARTGELF
>TRBV28|TRBD1|TRBJ2-5
ASSSAPRTGVEETQY
>TRBV30|TRBD1|TRBJ1-2
AWGQGVGGYT
>TRBV5-1|.|TRBJ2-7
ASSLVRQDYEQY
>TRBV28|.|TRBJ1-5
ASSHSGGSNQPQH
>TRBV7-3|TRBD1|TRBJ2-7
ASSSTGTGSIYEQY
>TRBV5-1|.|TRBJ2-7
ASSSEARNGEQY
>TRBV9|TRBD2|TRBJ2-7
ASSVGGGEQY
>TRBV6-6|TRBD2|TRBJ2-7
ASRTGTSAYEQY
>TRBV29-1|.|TRBJ1-3
SVGFGSHSGNTIY